The present TCR beta chain was sequenced within a study of blood T cell repertoires in COVID-19. Study-level background: Acute and convalescent COVID-19 samples came from the United States, Italy and Spain. The analysed material was cDNA or gDNA that came from T cells, B-cell-depleted T cells, or PBMCs.

In the authors' workflow: Amplification of reference gene primers provided the estimated nucleated cell counts. The repertoire was sequenced with immunoSEQ multiplex PCR; TCRdb's copy has only in-frame clones and lacks some. D and trimming come from the DNA, and the V and J calls and clone size come from that table. The table lists 80,000 to 100,000 clones, under 90% of them singletons. Trimming at V came to 3 bases and at J to 0 bases, leaving 4 bases not matched to a gene. The CDR3 is made up of 16 amino acids. The V gene's germline CDR1 is KGHSH and CDR2 LQKENI. The receptor comes from a human donor in a cohort sampled during active COVID-19. The chain recombines TRBV18 with TRBJ2-3; 9 bases are shared with TRBD2. The sample comprised peripheral blood. CDR3 DNA: TGTGCCAGCTCACCGTCGACTAGCGGAAGCACAGATACGCAGTATTTT. It is translated as CASSPSTSGSTDTQYF.